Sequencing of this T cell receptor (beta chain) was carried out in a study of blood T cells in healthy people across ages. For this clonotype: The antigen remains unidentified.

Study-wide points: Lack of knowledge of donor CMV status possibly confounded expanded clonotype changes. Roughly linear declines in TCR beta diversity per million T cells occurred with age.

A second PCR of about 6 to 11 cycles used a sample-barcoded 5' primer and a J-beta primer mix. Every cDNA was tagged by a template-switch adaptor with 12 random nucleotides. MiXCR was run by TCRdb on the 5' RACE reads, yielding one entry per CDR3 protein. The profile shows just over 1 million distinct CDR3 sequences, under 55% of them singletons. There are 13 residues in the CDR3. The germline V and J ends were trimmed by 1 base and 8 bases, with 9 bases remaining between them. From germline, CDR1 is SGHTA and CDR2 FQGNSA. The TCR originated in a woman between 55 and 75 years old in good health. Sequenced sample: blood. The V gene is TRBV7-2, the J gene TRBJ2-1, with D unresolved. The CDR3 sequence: CASSLDPDYEQFF. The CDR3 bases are TGTGCCAGCAGCTTAGACCCCGACTATGAGCAGTTCTTC.